This T cell receptor beta chain was captured by sequencing in a study of blood T cells in healthy people across ages. Findings and caveats of the study: PBMCs went unsorted, and a conclusive naive versus antigen-experienced comparison was therefore prevented.

This clonotype was seen only a few times. Its specificity is unknown. This CDR3 is missing its conserved last phenylalanine or tryptophan, likely due to a read error. The CDR3 is made up of 14 amino acids. Per the germline V gene, CDR1 is SGHAT and CDR2 is FQNNGV. V dropped 1 base and J dropped 5 bases, with 11 bases sitting between them. Primers used in a second PCR of about 6 to 11 cycles were a sample-barcoded 5' primer and a J-beta primer mix. TCRdb called the 5' RACE reads again in MiXCR, with one record for every CDR3 protein. This table has roughly 500,000 distinct CDR3 sequences, 27% appearing once. Collection of around 10 milliliters of peripheral blood was performed for each donor. Total RNA, at least 5 micrograms per sample, came from PBMCs.

This clonotype originated in a woman in her 70s in good health. The sequencing input was blood. J is TRBJ1-2 and V is TRBV11-2; no definite D call. CDR3 sequence reads: CASSLGRFHYGYTL. CDR3 in DNA: TGTGCCAGCAGCTTAGGACGATTCCATTATGGCTACACCCTC.